The TCR beta chain described here comes from a study of blood T cell repertoires in COVID-19. Germline lookup yields CDR1 MNHEY and CDR2 SMNVEV (reference sequence). CDR3 length equals 11 residues. V lost 3 bases to trimming and J lost 6 bases, with 5 bases between them. Only in-frame clones appear in the TCRdb table, and some are missing; sequencing was by immunoSEQ multiplex PCR. The sample has roughly 100,000 clones, 80% to 85% seen once. The clonotype originates from a man in his 70s with active or convalescent COVID-19. This chain uses TRBV27 with TRBJ1-2; D is undetermined. The sequenced material came from peripheral blood. The CDR3 loop reads CASSFQNGYTF. CDR3 bases: TGTGCCAGCAGTTTTCAGAATGGCTACACCTTC.